This is a list of T cell receptor beta chains from one sample in a study of blood T cell repertoires in COVID-19. Measured with immunoSEQ multiplex PCR; TCRdb has only the in-frame clones, and not every one. The profile covers 450,000 to 500,000 clones, with roughly 85% appearing a single time and roughly 3.2% taken by the ten largest. What was sequenced was peripheral blood. The receptor source for this set is a human donor in a cohort sampled during active COVID-19. The CDR3 runs from the conserved cysteine through the conserved F or W. D genes are given only for firm matches. Size values are once, few and many counts, or a class for expanded clones, and some rows have none.

j_gene | d_gene | v_gene | abundance | len | CDR3aa | CDR3nt
TRBJ2-1 | . | TRBV5-1 | . | 15 | CASSVRGGLYNEQFF | TGCGCCAGCAGTGTCAGGGGTGGATTATACAATGAGCAGTTCTTC
TRBJ2-7 | . | TRBV27 | once | 11 | CASSLRGEQYF | TGTGCCAGCAGTTTGAGGGGGGAGCAGTACTTC
TRBJ1-1 | . | TRBV11-2 | . | 13 | CASSSQGETEAFF | TGTGCCAGCAGCTCACAGGGCGAGACTGAAGCTTTCTTT
TRBJ2-1 | . | TRBV19 | . | 16 | CASSLQGSPANDEQFF | TGTGCCAGTAGCCTACAGGGCAGCCCAGCCAACGATGAGCAGTTCTTC
TRBJ2-4 | TRBD1 | TRBV27 | . | 17 | CASSLLGTGRTKNIQYF | TGTGCCAGCAGTTTATTAGGGACAGGGCGCACCAAAAACATTCAGTACTTC
TRBJ2-1 | TRBD2 | TRBV30 | . | 18 | CAWKKTRTSGRAFGEQFF | TGTGCCTGGAAAAAGACGAGGACTAGCGGGAGGGCATTTGGGGAGCAGTTCTTC
TRBJ2-1 | TRBD1 | TRBV13 | . | 16 | CASSLVGQGAGNEQFF | TGTGCCAGCAGCTTAGTGGGACAGGGGGCCGGAAATGAGCAGTTCTTC
TRBJ2-6 | TRBD1 | TRBV2 | . | 16 | CASSGQGLLGANVLTF | TGTGCCAGCAGTGGACAGGGCCTTCTTGGGGCCAACGTCCTGACTTTC
TRBJ2-5 | TRBD2 | TRBV19 | . | 17 | CASSSRGVAGASETQYF | TGTGCCAGTAGTTCCCGGGGGGTAGCGGGAGCGTCAGAGACCCAGTACTTC
TRBJ2-3 | TRBD2 | TRBV11-3 | . | 14 | CASSPGLDPDTQYF | TGTGCCAGCAGCCCCGGACTAGACCCAGATACGCAGTATTTT
TRBJ1-1 | TRBD1 | TRBV3-1/TRBV3-2 | . | 17 | CASSQGLGGQGNTEAFF | TGTGCCAGCAGCCAAGGTCTCGGGGGACAGGGGAACACTGAAGCTTTCTTT
TRBJ2-1 | . | TRBV4-3 | . | 17 | CASSRYPRGSSYNEQFF | TGCGCCAGCAGCCGTTATCCGCGGGGCAGCTCCTACAATGAGCAGTTCTTC
TRBJ1-5 | TRBD1 | TRBV2 | . | 17 | CASSESSGPGGNQPQHF | TGTGCCAGCAGTGAATCTTCCGGGCCAGGGGGGAATCAGCCCCAGCATTTT
TRBJ2-1 | . | TRBV7-9 | . | 17 | CASSQRPTTPDYNEQFF | TGTGCCAGCAGCCAACGACCTACTACCCCGGATTACAATGAGCAGTTCTTC
TRBJ1-6 | . | TRBV6-5 | . | 13 | CASLSSYNSPLHF | TGTGCCAGCCTTAGCTCCTATAATTCACCCCTCCACTTT
TRBJ2-6 | . | TRBV7-3 | . | 17 | CASSFRGPVSGANVLTF | TGTGCCAGCAGCTTTAGGGGCCCCGTCTCTGGGGCCAACGTCCTGACTTTC
TRBJ2-1 | TRBD2 | TRBV4-2 | once | 17 | CASSQAWGDGRANEQFF | TGTGCCAGCAGCCAAGCTTGGGGGGACGGGAGGGCCAATGAGCAGTTCTTC
TRBJ2-6 | TRBD1 | TRBV19 | . | 15 | CASHRGNSGANVLTF | TGTGCCAGTCACAGGGGTAACTCTGGGGCCAACGTCCTGACTTTC
TRBJ2-1 | TRBD2 | TRBV5-1 | . | 16 | CASSLTGGSSYNEQFF | TGCGCCAGCAGCTTGACAGGCGGGAGCTCCTACAATGAGCAGTTCTTC
TRBJ2-7 | . | TRBV9 | once | 15 | CASSVGHGLPYEQYF | TGTGCCAGCAGCGTAGGTCATGGACTCCCCTACGAGCAGTACTTC
TRBJ2-5 | TRBD1 | TRBV28 | . | 15 | CASSFQTGGIETQYF | TGTGCCAGCAGTTTCCAAACAGGGGGCATTGAGACCCAGTACTTC
TRBJ1-4 | . | TRBV5-1 | . | 14 | CASSPRESNEKLFF | TGCGCCAGCAGCCCCCGGGAGTCTAATGAAAAACTGTTTTTT
TRBJ2-7 | TRBD2 | TRBV6-5 | once | 16 | CASSYSASGSSYEQYF | TGTGCCAGCAGTTACTCGGCTAGCGGATCCTCCTACGAGCAGTACTTC
TRBJ2-3 | . | TRBV6-4 | . | 15 | CASSDRPSGPDTQYF | TGTGCCAGCAGTGACCGACCCAGCGGCCCAGATACGCAGTATTTT
TRBJ2-7 | . | TRBV7-9 | . | 11 | CASSISYEQYF | TGTGCCAGCAGCATATCCTACGAGCAGTACTTC
TRBJ1-5 | . | TRBV5-1 | . | 15 | CASSLAGASGQPQHF | TGCGCCAGCAGCTTGGCTGGGGCCTCGGGTCAGCCCCAGCATTTT
TRBJ1-2 | . | TRBV28 | . | 12 | CASSVALGGYTF | TGTGCCAGCAGTGTCGCCCTGGGCGGCTACACCTTC
TRBJ1-1 | . | TRBV5-1 | . | 12 | CASSLADTEAFF | TGCGCCAGCAGCTTGGCGGACACTGAAGCTTTCTTT
TRBJ1-2 | TRBD1 | TRBV2 | . | 13 | CASRDREEYGYTF | TGTGCCAGCAGAGACAGGGAGGAGTATGGCTACACCTTC
TRBJ2-7 | TRBD2 | TRBV6-2/TRBV6-3 | . | 15 | CASSRTTSGIGEQYF | TGTGCCAGCAGTCGCACGACTAGCGGGATCGGCGAGCAGTACTTC
TRBJ2-3 | . | TRBV19 | few | 15 | CASSNLQFSTDTQYF | TGTGCCAGTAGTAATCTCCAGTTCAGCACAGATACGCAGTATTTT
TRBJ2-7 | TRBD1 | TRBV19 | . | 15 | CASSIRDRGVYEQYF | TGTGCCAGTAGTATCCGGGACAGGGGAGTCTACGAGCAGTACTTC
TRBJ1-6 | . | TRBV3-1/TRBV3-2 | . | 16 | CASSQDPLRGNSPLHF | TGTGCCAGCAGCCAAGATCCGCTGCGGGGGAATTCACCCCTCCACTTT
TRBJ1-1 | . | TRBV11-2 | . | 15 | CASSLRGAGNTEAFF | TGTGCCAGCAGCTTACGGGGGGCCGGAAACACTGAAGCTTTCTTT
TRBJ2-3 | TRBD2 | TRBV4-3 | . | 16 | CASSRGLAGYTDTQYF | TGCGCCAGCAGCCGCGGACTAGCGGGGTACACAGATACGCAGTATTTT
TRBJ1-1 | . | TRBV3-1/TRBV3-2 | . | 13 | CASSQTANTEAFF | TGTGCCAGCAGCCAGACTGCTAACACTGAAGCTTTCTTT
TRBJ2-1 | TRBD2 | TRBV19 | . | 18 | CASSRQRLAGGSYNEQFF | TGTGCCAGTAGTCGGCAGAGATTAGCGGGAGGTTCCTACAATGAGCAGTTCTTC
TRBJ1-4 | TRBD1 | TRBV5-5 | once | 15 | CASSPTGVANEKLFF | TGTGCCAGCAGCCCCACAGGGGTGGCTAATGAAAAACTGTTTTTT
TRBJ2-5 | TRBD1 | TRBV5-4 | . | 14 | CASSPRQGQETQYF | TGTGCCAGCAGCCCCCGACAGGGTCAAGAGACCCAGTACTTC
TRBJ2-4 | . | TRBV30 | . | 15 | CAWSVMGLGINIQYF | TGTGCCTGGAGTGTAATGGGCCTCGGGATAAACATTCAGTACTTC
TRBJ1-5 | . | TRBV5-1 | . | 14 | CASSLGTENQPQHF | TGCGCCAGCAGCTTGGGAACAGAAAATCAGCCCCAGCATTTT
TRBJ2-7 | TRBD2 | TRBV4-3 | . | 15 | CASSLSGSRSYEQYF | TGCGCCAGCAGCCTTAGCGGGAGTAGGTCCTACGAGCAGTACTTC
TRBJ1-1 | TRBD1 | TRBV5-4 | . | 16 | CASSLGPGTGITEAFF | TGTGCCAGCAGCTTGGGGCCGGGGACAGGGATCACTGAAGCTTTCTTT
TRBJ1-1 | . | TRBV27 | . | 14 | CASSRQGGFSEAFF | TGTGCCAGCAGTCGCCAGGGAGGGTTCAGTGAAGCTTTCTTT
TRBJ2-1 | TRBD2 | TRBV6-2/TRBV6-3 | . | 14 | CASSRPTSSREQFF | TGTGCCAGCAGTAGGCCGACTAGCTCGCGCGAGCAGTTCTTC
TRBJ1-2 | . | TRBV27 | many | 13 | CASSLSGGKGYTF | TGTGCCAGCAGTTTATCAGGGGGAAAGGGCTACACCTTC
TRBJ1-3 | . | TRBV6-2/TRBV6-3 | . | 14 | CASSYSTVGNTIYF | TGTGCCAGCAGTTACTCGACAGTTGGAAACACCATATATTTT
TRBJ1-6 | . | TRBV2 | . | 15 | CASSESGGYNSPLHF | TGTGCCAGCAGTGAATCGGGGGGCTATAATTCACCCCTCCACTTT
TRBJ2-3 | TRBD2 | TRBV7-9 | . | 16 | CASSLVVAGGPDTQYF | TGTGCCAGCAGCTTAGTGGTCGCGGGAGGGCCGGATACGCAGTATTTT
TRBJ2-7 | TRBD2 | TRBV5-8 | . | 16 | CASSSGTSPGRDEQYF | TGTGCCAGCAGCTCCGGGACTAGCCCGGGGCGGGACGAGCAGTACTTC
TRBJ1-2 | . | TRBV7-2 | . | 14 | CASSLENSVRGYTF | TGTGCCAGCAGCTTAGAGAACTCGGTGAGGGGCTACACCTTC
TRBJ2-2 | TRBD1 | TRBV7-2 | . | 15 | CASSADRANTGELFF | TGTGCCAGCAGCGCAGACAGGGCGAACACCGGGGAGCTGTTTTTT
TRBJ2-1 | . | TRBV9 | . | 15 | CASSVAGALNNEQFF | TGTGCCAGCAGCGTAGCGGGAGCCCTCAACAATGAGCAGTTCTTC
TRBJ2-7 | TRBD2 | TRBV19 | . | 15 | CASSKQLAASYEQYF | TGTGCCAGTAGTAAGCAACTAGCGGCGTCCTACGAGCAGTACTTC
TRBJ1-3 | . | TRBV7-8 | few | 15 | CASSLDSRRWNTIYF | TGTGCCAGCAGCTTGGACAGCCGACGCTGGAACACCATATATTTT